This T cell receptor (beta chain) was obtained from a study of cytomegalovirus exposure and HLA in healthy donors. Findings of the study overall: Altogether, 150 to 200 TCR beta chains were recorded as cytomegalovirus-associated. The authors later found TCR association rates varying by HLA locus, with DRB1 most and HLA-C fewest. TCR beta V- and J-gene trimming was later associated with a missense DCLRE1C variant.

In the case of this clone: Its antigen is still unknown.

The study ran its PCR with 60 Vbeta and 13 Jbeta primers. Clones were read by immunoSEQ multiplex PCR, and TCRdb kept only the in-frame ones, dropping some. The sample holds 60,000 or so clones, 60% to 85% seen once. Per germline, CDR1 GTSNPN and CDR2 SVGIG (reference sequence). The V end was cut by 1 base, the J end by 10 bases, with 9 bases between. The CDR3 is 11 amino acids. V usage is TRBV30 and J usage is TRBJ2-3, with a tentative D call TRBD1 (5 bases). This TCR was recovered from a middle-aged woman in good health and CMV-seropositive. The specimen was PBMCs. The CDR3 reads CAWSEGRSQYF. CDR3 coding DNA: TGTGCCTGGAGTGAGGGGCGGTCGCAGTATTTT.